What follows are 32 T cell receptor beta chains derived from one specimen sequenced in a study of cytomegalovirus exposure and HLA in healthy donors. The PCR employed 60 Vbeta primers together with 13 Jbeta primers. Sequenced by immunoSEQ multiplex PCR; TCRdb stores in-frame clones only, minus some. The sample contains some 150,000 clones, 80% of which appear only once. Specimen: PBMCs. The receptors stem from a man between 18 and 29 years old in good health and CMV-seropositive.

The chain links TRBV5-4 to TRBJ2-7; no clear D. The CDR3 sequence is 13 residues long. CDR1 and CDR2 (germline): SGHNT, YYREEE (reference sequence). V was trimmed by 0 bases and J by 0 bases, leaving 4 bases between them. The CDR3 is CASSLAGSYEQYF. CDR3 sequence (DNA): TGTGCCAGCAGCTTGGCGGGCTCCTACGAGCAGTACTTC.

CDR3 coding DNA: TGTGCCACCAGCACAGCACTAGCGGGAGTGAGGGAGCAGTACTTC. Translation gives CATSTALAGVREQYF. The chain uses TRBV15 and TRBJ2-7; 11 nucleotides match TRBD2. The CDR3 is 15 residues long. Trimming took 4 bases from V and 7 from J; bases not matched to a gene: 9. Germline V lookup: CDR1 LNHNV, CDR2 YYDKDF (reference sequence).

The rearrangement links TRBV2 to TRBJ2-5; 9 bases agree with TRBD2. In germline, CDR1 is SNHLY, CDR2 FYNNEI. The trim removed 6 bases at V and 1 base at J, leaving 15 bases unmatched. The CDR3 loop spans 18 amino acids. CDR3: CASRARGGGAGGQETQYF. CDR3 DNA sequence: TGTGCCAGCAGGGCGCGGGGCGGGGGGGCGGGTGGCCAAGAGACCCAGTACTTC.

The rearrangement joins TRBV7-7 to TRBJ2-2, with 10 nucleotides matching TRBD1. The CDR3 is 15 residues long. Germline CDR1 reads SSHAT; CDR2 reads FNYEAQ (reference sequence). V shed 5 bases and J 3 bases; nucleotides not matched to a gene: 3. CDR3 sequence reads: CASSPGTGDTGELFF. Written as DNA, the CDR3 is TGTGCCAGCAGCCCCGGGACAGGGGACACCGGGGAGCTGTTTTTT.

This rearrangement joins TRBV7-3 to TRBJ2-2; D remains unclear. The CDR3 has 12 amino acids. Germline CDR1 SGHTA, CDR2 FQGTGA. Trimming removed 3 bases at V and 6 bases at J, with 5 bases between. The CDR3 reads CASSLRAGELFF. DNA of the CDR3: TGTGCCAGCAGCTTGCGCGCCGGGGAGCTGTTTTTT.

The chain recombines TRBV6-6 with TRBJ2-3, with D unclear. The CDR3 is made up of 16 amino acids. Germline lookup yields CDR1 MNHNY and CDR2 SVGAGI (reference sequence). Between the trimmed V and J ends, which lost 0 bases and 5 bases, there was a span of 15 bases. The CDR3 DNA sequence: TGTGCCAGCAGTTACTCGAGTCTAGGTGAAGGAGATACGCAGTATTTT. Its protein is CASSYSSLGEGDTQYF.

V gene TRBV2 combines with J gene TRBJ2-5, with 8 bases fitting TRBD2. The CDR3 sequence is 15 residues long. Germline trimming cut 4 bases from V and 5 bases from J; bases unmatched to any gene: 9. The V gene's germline CDR1 is SNHLY and CDR2 FYNNEI. The CDR3 spells CASSVVGREVETQYF. Written as DNA, the CDR3 is TGTGCCAGCAGTGTAGTCGGGCGGGAGGTGGAGACCCAGTACTTC.

The chain uses TRBV19 and TRBJ2-7; 7 bases are shared with TRBD2. CDR1 is LNHDA and CDR2 is SQIVND in the germline V gene (reference sequence). The CDR3 is 13 residues long. The V segment lost 8 bases and the J segment 2 bases; nucleotides outside the gene matches: 6. The CDR3 coding sequence is TGTGCCAGTGCTACTAGCGTAGCCTACGAGCAGTACTTC. Protein sequence: CASATSVAYEQYF. Using reference TRBV19 and TRBJ2-7 for the parts outside the CDR3, the full variable domain is DGGITQSPKYLFRKEGQNVTLSCEQNLNHDAMYWYRQDPGQGLRLIYYSQIVNDFQKGDIAEGYSVSREKKESFPLTVTSAQKNPTAFYLCASATSVAYEQYFGPGTRLTVT.

The rearrangement links TRBV13 to TRBJ1-2, with a weak D call TRBD1 (5 bases). Trimming took 5 bases from V and 4 from J, leaving 14 bases between them. Germline V CDR1 and CDR2: PRHDT, FYEKMQ (reference sequence). The CDR3 length is 14 residues. The CDR3 sequence: CASSRPARVYGYTF. CDR3 DNA sequence: TGTGCCAGCAGCCGCCCGGCCAGGGTCTATGGCTACACCTTC. The full variable domain, with the rest looked up from reference TRBV13 and TRBJ1-2, is AAGVIQSPRHLIKEKRETATLKCYPIPRHDTVYWYQQGPGQDPQFLISFYEKMQSDKGSIPDRFSAQQFSDYHSELNMSSLELGDSALYFCASSRPARVYGYTFGSGTRLTVV.

This chain uses TRBV7-8 with TRBJ2-7, with 9 nucleotides matching TRBD1. The trim removed 7 bases at V and 3 bases at J, leaving 4 bases unmatched. CDR3 length equals 13 residues. Germline V CDR1 and CDR2: SGHVS, FQNEAQ. For the CDR3, the DNA is TGTGCCAGCAACCCGACAGGGGGCTACGAGCAGTACTTC. Its protein is CASNPTGGYEQYF.

This chain links TRBV7-3 with TRBJ2-3; 8 bases fit TRBD2. V shed 1 base, J shed 0 bases, and the junction held 9 bases outside the gene matches. Germline V gives CDR1 SGHTA, CDR2 FQGTGA. The CDR3 totals 18 residues. This CDR3 reads CASSLNPGGAPSTDTQYF. The CDR3 DNA reads as TGTGCCAGCAGCTTAAATCCCGGGGGGGCCCCTAGCACAGATACGCAGTATTTT.

This chain joins TRBV5-1 and TRBJ1-1; 7 positions agree with TRBD1. The V segment lost 2 bases and the J segment 8 bases; nucleotides outside the gene matches: 9. The CDR3 covers 14 residues. Germline V CDR1 and CDR2: SGHRS, YFSETQ. The CDR3 sequence is CASSFWRGRGEAFF. The CDR3 DNA reads as TGCGCCAGCAGCTTTTGGAGGGGGCGAGGGGAAGCTTTCTTT.

This clone was observed a single time. The genes are TRBV5-4 and TRBJ1-2, with a tentative D call TRBD1 (6 bases). Trimming pared 10 bases from V and 2 bases from J, leaving 21 bases between. Per the germline V gene, CDR1 is SGHNT and CDR2 is YYREEE (reference sequence). This CDR3 region has 15 residues. The CDR3 reads CAAGDGGRSNYGYTF. CDR3 DNA: TGTGCCGCTGGGGACGGGGGGCGTTCCAACTATGGCTACACCTTC. Supplemented by reference TRBV5-4 and TRBJ1-2, the full variable domain reads ETGVTQSPTHLIKTRGQQVTLRCSSQSGHNTVSWYQQALGQGPQFIFQYYREEENGRGNFPPRFSGLQFPNYSSELNVNALELDDSALYLCAAGDGGRSNYGYTFGSGTRLTVV.

The rearrangement links TRBV11-2 to TRBJ2-1; 9 bases line up with TRBD2. This CDR3 has 19 amino acids. Germline assignment: CDR1 SGHAT and CDR2 FQNNGV. The ends lost 1 base at V and 0 bases at J; junction bases unmatched: 10. In DNA, the CDR3 is TGTGCCAGCAGCTTAGTGCTAGGACTAGCGTCGAGCTCCTACAATGAGCAGTTCTTC. As protein: CASSLVLGLASSSYNEQFF.

This rearrangement joins TRBV29-1 to TRBJ2-5; no clear D. V lost 3 bases, J lost 1 base, and 9 bases lay in between. Germline V gives CDR1 SQVTM, CDR2 ANQGSEA. The CDR3 sequence is 13 residues long. CDR3 residues: CSVDGRFQETQYF. The CDR3 bases are TGCAGCGTTGACGGCAGGTTCCAAGAGACCCAGTACTTC.

This sequence joins TRBV5-4 and TRBJ2-7, with D tentatively TRBD2 (6 bases). Germline values: CDR1 SGHNT, CDR2 YYREEE (reference sequence). Between the trimmed V and J ends, which lost 2 bases and 0 bases, there was a span of 15 bases. This CDR3 comprises 16 residues. The CDR3 loop reads CASSFRSGASSYEQYF. For the CDR3, the DNA is TGTGCCAGCAGCTTTCGTAGCGGTGCGAGCTCCTACGAGCAGTACTTC.

This chain connects TRBV7-9 to TRBJ1-2; 8 bases line up with TRBD1. CDR1 and CDR2 (germline): SEHNR, FQNEAQ (reference sequence). The CDR3 runs 15 residues. The V and J ends lost 5 bases and 5 bases, in that order; junction bases with no gene match: 10. The CDR3 sequence is CASSLGTGAFYGYTF. Here the CDR3 DNA reads TGTGCCAGCAGCCTCGGGACAGGAGCATTTTATGGCTACACCTTC.

This clone was counted a few times. The V gene is TRBV9, the J gene TRBJ1-4; 7 bases agree with TRBD1. CDR3 length: 17 residues. J was trimmed by 0 bases and V by 0 bases; bases with no gene match: 5. In germline, CDR1 is SGDLS, CDR2 YYNGEE. The CDR3 DNA reads TGTGCCAGCAGCGTAGACGGCAGGGGGACAACTAATGAAAAACTGTTTTTT. This codes for CASSVDGRGTTNEKLFF.

This sequence joins TRBV5-1 and TRBJ2-1, with TRBD1 matching over 8 bases. V trimming: 3 bases; J trimming: 3 bases; junction bases outside the gene matches: 2. Germline assignment: CDR1 SGHRS and CDR2 YFSETQ. There are 14 residues in the CDR3. In DNA form, the CDR3 reads TGCGCCAGCAGCTACGGGACAGGCTACAATGAGCAGTTCTTC. As protein: CASSYGTGYNEQFF.

The J gene is TRBJ2-1, the V gene TRBV6-5, with 7 bases matching TRBD1. The CDR3 extends over 16 amino acids. Trimming at V came to 0 bases and at J to 0 bases, leaving 2 bases not matched to a gene. Germline CDR1 and CDR2: MNHEY and SVGAGI. The CDR3 loop reads CASSYSRGHSYNEQFF. In DNA, the CDR3 is TGTGCCAGCAGTTACTCTAGGGGGCACTCCTACAATGAGCAGTTCTTC.

The V gene is TRBV4-3, the J gene TRBJ2-3, with D uncertain. The ends were cut back, 0 bases at V and 3 bases at J, with 4 bases in the middle. The CDR3 loop spans 13 amino acids. Per germline, CDR1 LGHNA and CDR2 YSLEER. The CDR3 loop is CASSQDRTDTQYF. The CDR3 bases are TGCGCCAGCAGCCAAGATCGTACAGATACGCAGTATTTT.

The chain is built from TRBV5-6 and TRBJ1-2; no definite D call. The germline V gene has CDR1 SGHDT and CDR2 YYEEEE. This CDR3 region has 14 residues. Trimming cost V 5 bases and J 9 bases, with 20 bases left between them. The CDR3 is CASRLSWNQFSYTF. CDR3 DNA sequence: TGTGCCAGCAGACTATCTTGGAACCAGTTTAGCTACACCTTC.

The chain employs TRBV20-1 and TRBJ1-5; D ambiguous. Germline lookup yields CDR1 DFQATT and CDR2 SNEGSKA (reference sequence). The CDR3 runs to 11 residues. Deletions cut 0 bases from V and 11 bases from J, with 8 bases between. The CDR3 spells CSARDYPAQHF. For the CDR3, the DNA is TGCAGTGCTAGAGATTACCCGGCCCAGCATTTT.

This clone has a handful of counts. The chain links TRBV29-1 to TRBJ2-7; 7 bases fit TRBD1. V was clipped by 6 bases and J by 5 bases; unmatched bases: 10. Germline assignment: CDR1 SQVTM and CDR2 ANQGSEA. This CDR3 has 13 residues. The CDR3 protein is CSVRDRVYDEQYF. The CDR3 coding sequence is TGCAGCGTGAGAGACAGGGTTTACGACGAGCAGTACTTC.

This rearrangement joins TRBV7-2 to TRBJ1-1, with 7 positions matching TRBD1. This CDR3 has 16 amino acids. The J segment lost 0 bases and the V segment lost 1 base, leaving 5 bases of the junction unmatched. CDR1 and CDR2 from the germline V gene are SGHTA and FQGNSA. The DNA for the CDR3 is TGTGCCAGCAGCTTAGAGGTAGGGGGCATGAACACTGAAGCTTTCTTT. Translation: CASSLEVGGMNTEAFF.

For this clone: At one boundary the junction diverges from the germline segment, which might be a read error. V and J are TRBV7-9 and TRBJ2-2, with 7 nucleotides matching TRBD2. The CDR3 has 16 residues. Germline CDR1 SEHNR, CDR2 FQNEAQ (reference sequence). CDR3 loop: CSSSPELGGSTGELFF. Here the CDR3 DNA reads TGTTCCAGCAGCCCCGAATTGGGAGGGTCGACCGGGGAGCTGTTTTTT. The variable domain in full, with the rest retrieved from reference TRBV7-9 and TRBJ2-2, is DTGVSQNPRHKITKRGQNVTFRCDPISEHNRLYWYRQTLGQGPEFLTYFQNEAQLEKSRLLSDRFSAERPKGSFSTLEIQRTEQGDSAMYLCSSSPELGGSTGELFFGEGSRLTVL.

A note on this clone: The junction and the germline gene differ at one end; a read error may be behind it. V gene TRBV7-9 combines with J gene TRBJ1-2; weak D call: TRBD1 (5 bases). The CDR3 runs 13 residues. Germline V gene data show CDR1 as SEHNR and CDR2 as FQNEAQ (reference sequence). The CDR3 DNA sequence: TGTTCCAGCAGCTTAAACGGAGGGGACGGCTACACCTTC. Protein product: CSSSLNGGDGYTF.

The V and J genes are TRBV19 and TRBJ2-1; 7 positions match TRBD2. Germline V gene data show CDR1 as LNHDA and CDR2 as SQIVND (reference sequence). The CDR3 runs 14 residues. Losses at the gene ends were 5 bases for V and 9 bases for J; bases not matched to a gene: 10. The CDR3 coding sequence is TGTGCCAGTAGTCCCCATGGACTAGAAATTGAGCAGTTCTTC. Translation: CASSPHGLEIEQFF. The variable domain in full, with the rest retrieved from reference TRBV19 and TRBJ2-1, is DGGITQSPKYLFRKEGQNVTLSCEQNLNHDAMYWYRQDPGQGLRLIYYSQIVNDFQKGDIAEGYSVSREKKESFPLTVTSAQKNPTAFYLCASSPHGLEIEQFFGPGTRLTVL.

The chain carries TRBV5-1 and TRBJ2-3, with TRBD1 identical over 11 bases. The germline CDR1 and CDR2 sequences are SGHRS and YFSETQ. The CDR3 extends over 16 amino acids. The J segment lost 5 bases and the V segment lost 4 bases, leaving 9 bases of the junction unmatched. The CDR3 region is CASSPGTGGLVDTQYF. CDR3 DNA: TGCGCCAGCAGCCCCGGGACAGGGGGTCTCGTAGATACGCAGTATTTT.

This sequence joins TRBV30 and TRBJ2-1; the D is unclear. The V end lost 0 bases, the J end lost 9 bases, and 12 bases lay between the germline ends. The CDR3 spans 13 residues. Germline-derived CDR1 and CDR2 are GTSNPN and SVGIG (reference sequence). The DNA of the CDR3 is TGTGCCTGGAGTGTACAGCTTGTCACTGAGCAGTTCTTC. Amino acids: CAWSVQLVTEQFF.

The V call is TRBV9, the J call TRBJ1-1; D is possibly TRBD1 (6 bases). The germline V gene has CDR1 SGDLS and CDR2 YYNGEE. The CDR3 consists of 16 residues. V gave up 0 bases and J gave up 3 bases, with 15 bases separating them. The DNA for the CDR3 is TGTGCCAGCAGCGTAGCCATCAGGGACACCGACACTGAAGCTTTCTTT. Its translation: CASSVAIRDTDTEAFF. Looking up the rest from reference TRBV9 and TRBJ1-1 gives the full variable domain: DSGVTQTPKHLITATGQRVTLRCSPRSGDLSVYWYQQSLDQGLQFLIQYYNGEERAKGNILERFSAQQFPDLHSELNLSSLELGDSALYFCASSVAIRDTDTEAFFGQGTRLTVV.

The gene calls are TRBV18 and TRBJ2-7; the D gene is possibly TRBD2 (5 bases). This CDR3 is built from 14 residues. Looked up from germline, CDR1 is KGHSH and CDR2 is LQKENI. The germline V and J ends were trimmed by 5 bases and 2 bases, with 13 bases remaining between them. DNA of the CDR3: TGTGCCAGCTCAAGGCCAGCGGTGGCCTACGAGCAGTACTTC. Translation: CASSRPAVAYEQYF.